This T cell receptor beta chain was captured by sequencing in a study of blood T cell repertoires in COVID-19. Germline V gives CDR1 SGHAT, CDR2 FQNNGV. Between the trimmed V and J ends, which lost 5 bases and 8 bases, there was a span of 15 bases. The CDR3 is 13 residues long. The repertoire was sequenced with immunoSEQ multiplex PCR; TCRdb's copy has only in-frame clones and lacks some. The sample has 75,000 to 100,000 clones; approximately 77% are singletons. The origin of this receptor is a woman of 80 years or more with acute or convalescent COVID-19. The chain joins TRBV11-2 to TRBJ1-2; tentatively, D is TRBD1 (5 bases). The sequenced material came from peripheral blood. The CDR3 DNA follows: TGTGCCAGCAGCCCTAGTGGGGGGACGGGCTACACCTTC. Protein: CASSPSGGTGYTF.